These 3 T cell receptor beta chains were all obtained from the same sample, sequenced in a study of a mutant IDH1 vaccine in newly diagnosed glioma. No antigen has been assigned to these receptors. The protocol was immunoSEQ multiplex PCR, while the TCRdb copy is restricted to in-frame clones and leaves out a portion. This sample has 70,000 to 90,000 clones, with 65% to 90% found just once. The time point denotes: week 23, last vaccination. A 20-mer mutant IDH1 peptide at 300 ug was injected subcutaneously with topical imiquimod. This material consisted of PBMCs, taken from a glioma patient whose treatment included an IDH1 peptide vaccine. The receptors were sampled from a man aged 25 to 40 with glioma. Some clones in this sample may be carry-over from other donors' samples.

The CDR3 protein is CASSLGQGFSYEQYF. The CDR3 region has the DNA TGTGCCAGCAGCTTAGGGCAAGGGTTCTCCTACGAGCAGTACTTC. This chain connects TRBV7-2 to TRBJ2-7; the D is unclear. CDR1 is SGHTA, CDR2 FQGNSA, per germline. This CDR3 region has 15 residues. Trimming removed 1 base at V and 0 bases at J, with 10 bases between.

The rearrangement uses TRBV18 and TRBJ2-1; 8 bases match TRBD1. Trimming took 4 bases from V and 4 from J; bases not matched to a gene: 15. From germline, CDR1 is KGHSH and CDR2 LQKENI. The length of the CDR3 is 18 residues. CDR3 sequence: CASSLRPTGTGGYNEQFF. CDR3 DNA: TGTGCCAGCTCACTTAGACCGACCGGGACAGGAGGGTACAATGAGCAGTTCTTC.

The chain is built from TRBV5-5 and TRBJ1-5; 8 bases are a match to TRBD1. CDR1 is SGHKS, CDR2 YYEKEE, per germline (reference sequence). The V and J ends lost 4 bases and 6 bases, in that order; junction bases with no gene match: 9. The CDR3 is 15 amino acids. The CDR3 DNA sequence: TGTGCCAGCAGCCTACGACAGGGGTCGGGTCAGCCCCAGCATTTT. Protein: CASSLRQGSGQPQHF.